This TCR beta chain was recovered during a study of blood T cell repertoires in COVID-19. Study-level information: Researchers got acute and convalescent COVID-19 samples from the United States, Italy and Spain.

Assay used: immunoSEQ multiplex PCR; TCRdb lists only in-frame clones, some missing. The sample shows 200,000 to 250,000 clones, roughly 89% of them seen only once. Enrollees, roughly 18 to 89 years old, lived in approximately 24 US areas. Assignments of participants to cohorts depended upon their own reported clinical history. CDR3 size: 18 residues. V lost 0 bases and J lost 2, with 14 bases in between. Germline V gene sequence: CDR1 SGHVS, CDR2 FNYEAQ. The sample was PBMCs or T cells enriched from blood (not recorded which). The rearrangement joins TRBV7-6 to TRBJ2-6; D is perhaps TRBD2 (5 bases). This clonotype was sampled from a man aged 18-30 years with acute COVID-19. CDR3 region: CASSLAGRVWTGANVLTF. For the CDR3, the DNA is TGTGCCAGCAGCTTAGCAGGGCGGGTGTGGACTGGGGCCAACGTCCTGACTTTC.